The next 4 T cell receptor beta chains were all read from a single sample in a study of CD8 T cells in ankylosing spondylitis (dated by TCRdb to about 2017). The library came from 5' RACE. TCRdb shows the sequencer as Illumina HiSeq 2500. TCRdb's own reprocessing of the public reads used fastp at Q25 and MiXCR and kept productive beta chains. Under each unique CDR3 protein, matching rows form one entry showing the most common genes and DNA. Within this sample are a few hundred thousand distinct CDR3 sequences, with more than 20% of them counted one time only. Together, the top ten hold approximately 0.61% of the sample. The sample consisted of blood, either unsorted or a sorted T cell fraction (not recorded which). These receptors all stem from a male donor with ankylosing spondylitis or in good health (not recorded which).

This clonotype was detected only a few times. This chain's CDR3 is CASQDRGRTGELFF. CDR3 in DNA: TGTGCCAGCCAGGACAGGGGGCGTACCGGGGAGCTGTTTTTT. This chain uses TRBV6-1 with TRBJ2-2; TRBD1 matches at 11 bases. Germline V lookup: CDR1 MNHNS, CDR2 SASEGT. Trimming took 8 bases from V and 5 from J; bases not matched to a gene: 4. The CDR3 spans 14 residues.

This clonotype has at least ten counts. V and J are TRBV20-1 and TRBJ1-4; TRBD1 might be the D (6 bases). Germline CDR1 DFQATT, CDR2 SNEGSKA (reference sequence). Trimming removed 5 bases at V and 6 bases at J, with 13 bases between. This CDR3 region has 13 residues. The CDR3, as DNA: TGCAGTGCTCCCCAGGGGCGGGATGAAAAACTGTTTTTT. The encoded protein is CSAPQGRDEKLFF.

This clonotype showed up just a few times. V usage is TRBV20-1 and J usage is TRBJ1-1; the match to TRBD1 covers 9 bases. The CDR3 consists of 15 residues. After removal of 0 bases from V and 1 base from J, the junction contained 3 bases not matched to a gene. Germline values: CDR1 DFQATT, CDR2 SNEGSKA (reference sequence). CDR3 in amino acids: CSARDRTGANTEAFF. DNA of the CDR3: TGCAGTGCTAGAGACAGGACAGGGGCGAACACTGAAGCTTTCTTT.

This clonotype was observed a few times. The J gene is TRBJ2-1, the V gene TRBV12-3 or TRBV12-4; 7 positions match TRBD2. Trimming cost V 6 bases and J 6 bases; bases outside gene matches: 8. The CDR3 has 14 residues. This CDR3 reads CASSLASGLNEQFF. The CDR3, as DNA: TGTGCCAGCAGCCTTGCTAGCGGCCTCAATGAGCAGTTCTTC.